The 30 T cell receptor beta chains presented below share a single source sample, sequenced in a study of human T cells and chemical hapten exposure. Time point defined: patch test 3, about 24 weeks after DPC sensitization. Described treatment: therapeutic diphenylcyclopropenone sensitization with weekly scalp DPC. MiXCR, run by TCRdb on the RACE reads, gives a single entry per CDR3 protein. The sample has 150,000 to 200,000 distinct CDR3 sequences, around 25% seen once. The material sequenced was whole blood, taken in connection with sensitization to the hapten diphenylcyclopropenone (DPC). The receptors shown here come from a woman in her 40s with alopecia areata. Some clones in this sample may be carry-over from other donors' samples.

The sample holds a few counts of this clonotype. V usage is TRBV27 and J usage is TRBJ2-2, with TRBD2 matching over 14 bases. CDR3 length: 17 amino acids. Germline lookup yields CDR1 MNHEY and CDR2 SMNVEV (reference sequence). With V trimmed by 3 bases and J by 3 bases, 3 bases remained unmatched. The CDR3 bases are TGTGCCAGCAGTTTGACTAGCGGGAGGGGTCACACCGGGGAGCTGTTTTTT. Its translation is CASSLTSGRGHTGELFF.

Comment on this clonotype: The final CDR3 position lacks the conserved phenylalanine or tryptophan, pointing to a likely read error. The chain links TRBV20-1 to TRBJ1-2; 9 bases match TRBD1. Germline V gene sequence: CDR1 DFQATT, CDR2 SNEGSKA (reference sequence). Losses at the gene ends were 5 bases for V and 2 bases for J; bases not matched to a gene: 9. The CDR3 runs 15 residues. CDR3 in amino acids: CSAPRDRARNYGYTL. The CDR3 DNA sequence: TGCAGTGCTCCGCGGGACAGGGCCCGGAACTATGGCTACACCTTG.

This clonotype has just a few counts. The chain uses TRBV4-3 and TRBJ1-1, with 8 bases matching TRBD1. CDR1 is LGHNA and CDR2 is YSLEER in the germline V gene. CDR3 length equals 16 residues. V was clipped by 1 base and J by 5 bases; unmatched bases: 9. CDR3: CASSQVPTGGRTEAFF. DNA of the CDR3: TGCGCCAGCAGCCAAGTTCCTACAGGGGGGAGAACTGAAGCTTTCTTT.

This rearrangement joins TRBV6-1 to TRBJ1-1; D gene uncertain. Trimming removed 6 bases at V and 3 bases at J, with 8 bases between. Germline V gene sequence: CDR1 MNHNS, CDR2 SASEGT. The CDR3 has 12 residues. In DNA form, the CDR3 reads TGTGCCAGCAGCATCATCCACACTGAAGCTTTCTTT. This codes for CASSIIHTEAFF.

This clonotype was counted many times. The chain couples TRBV7-2 to TRBJ1-5; no definite D call. Trimming pared 5 bases from V and 5 bases from J, leaving 10 bases between. Germline V lookup: CDR1 SGHTA, CDR2 FQGNSA. CDR3 length: 13 amino acids. The CDR3: CASSAGRDQPQHF. CDR3 coding DNA: TGTGCCAGCAGCGCCGGCCGAGATCAGCCCCAGCATTTT.

A few counts support this clonotype. This chain connects TRBV9 to TRBJ2-5; TRBD2 agrees at 14 bases. V was pared by 4 bases and J by 4 bases, with 9 bases of the junction left unmatched. This CDR3 comprises 17 residues. In germline, CDR1 is SGDLS, CDR2 YYNGEE. As DNA, the CDR3 is TGTGCCAGCAGCACGGGACTAGCGGGAGCTGGGAGAGAGACCCAGTACTTC. It encodes CASSTGLAGAGRETQYF. Supplemented by reference TRBV9 and TRBJ2-5, the full variable domain reads DSGVTQTPKHLITATGQRVTLRCSPRSGDLSVYWYQQSLDQGLQFLIQYYNGEERAKGNILERFSAQQFPDLHSELNLSSLELGDSALYFCASSTGLAGAGRETQYFGPGTRLLVL.

The chain is built from TRBV11-1 and TRBJ2-3; the D gene is possibly TRBD2 (6 bases). Germline-derived CDR1 and CDR2 are SGHAT and FQDESV (reference sequence). V was pared by 2 bases and J by 4 bases, with 10 bases between. CDR3 length: 14 residues. The CDR3 DNA sequence: TGTGCCAGCAGCTTAAATACGGGGGCAGATACGCAGTATTTT. Its protein is CASSLNTGADTQYF.

The genes are TRBV7-2 and TRBJ2-2; D perhaps matches TRBD1 (5 bases). Trimming left V 0 bases short and J 5 bases short, with 7 bases between. The CDR3 spans 14 residues. Germline V gene sequence: CDR1 SGHTA, CDR2 FQGNSA. The CDR3 nucleotides read TGTGCCAGCAGCTTAGCGGGGCAGACCGGGGAGCTGTTTTTT. Its protein product is CASSLAGQTGELFF. The full variable domain, rest sourced from reference TRBV7-2 and TRBJ2-2, is GAGVSQSPSNKVTEKGKDVELRCDPISGHTALYWYRQSLGQGLEFLIYFQGNSAPDKSGLPSDRFSAERTGGSVSTLTIQRTQQEDSAVYLCASSLAGQTGELFFGEGSRLTVL.

The gene calls are TRBV19 and TRBJ1-2, with D possibly matching TRBD1 (6 bases). Deletions cut 9 bases from V and 3 bases from J, with 14 bases between. This CDR3 spans 13 amino acids. In germline, CDR1 is LNHDA, CDR2 SQIVND (reference sequence). Written as DNA, the CDR3 is TGTGCCAGCTCAGGGGACACAGACTATGGCTACACCTTC. Translated: CASSGDTDYGYTF. The complete variable domain, with remaining parts taken from reference TRBV19 and TRBJ1-2, reads DGGITQSPKYLFRKEGQNVTLSCEQNLNHDAMYWYRQDPGQGLRLIYYSQIVNDFQKGDIAEGYSVSREKKESFPLTVTSAQKNPTAFYLCASSGDTDYGYTFGSGTRLTVV.

The rearrangement uses TRBV7-9 and TRBJ1-1; TRBD1 is a possible D gene (6 bases). This CDR3 comprises 17 residues. The germline CDR1 and CDR2 sequences are SEHNR and FQNEAQ (reference sequence). V was trimmed by 5 bases and J by 2 bases, leaving 21 bases between them. Here the CDR3 reads CASSPPARGNRNTEAFF. The CDR3 DNA reads as TGTGCCAGCAGCCCCCCAGCCAGGGGAAATCGTAACACTGAAGCTTTCTTT.

This clonotype was counted once. This chain uses TRBV11-2 with TRBJ2-1; 10 bases match TRBD2. The CDR3 is 18 amino acids. V lost 4 bases to trimming and J lost 3 bases; unmatched junction nucleotides: 12. Per germline, CDR1 SGHAT and CDR2 FQNNGV. The CDR3, as DNA: TGTGCCAGCAGCTCTACCTCCGGGACTAGCGTTTACTACAATGAGCAGTTCTTC. Translated: CASSSTSGTSVYYNEQFF.

This clonotype was seen a handful of times. For the CDR3, the DNA is TGTGCCAGCAGCTCGGGACAGTCGCAAGAGACCCAGTACTTC. Translating it yields CASSSGQSQETQYF. V usage is TRBV28 and J usage is TRBJ2-5; 7 bases are shared with TRBD1. Germline-derived CDR1 and CDR2 are MDHEN and SYDVKM. This CDR3 spans 14 amino acids. V lost 6 bases and J lost 2; bases outside the gene matches: 6.

A few counts support this clonotype. The chain couples TRBV18 to TRBJ2-1; TRBD2 aligns across 8 bases. Germline CDR1 is KGHSH and CDR2 is LQKENI. This CDR3 has 14 residues. The J segment lost 6 bases and the V segment lost 3 bases, leaving 4 bases of the junction unmatched. Here the CDR3 reads CASSPAAGANEQFF. CDR3 bases: TGTGCCAGCTCACCGGCAGCGGGGGCCAATGAGCAGTTCTTC.

This clonotype was counted ten times or more. The chain uses TRBV29-1 and TRBJ1-1, with D hard to call. Germline V CDR1 and CDR2: SQVTM, ANQGSEA. The V gene lost 7 bases and the J gene lost 3 bases, with 6 bases spanning the gap. The CDR3 is 10 amino acids. The CDR3 nucleotides read TGCAGCGCCCTCCACACTGAAGCTTTCTTT. It is translated as CSALHTEAFF.

This clonotype was observed a handful of times. This rearrangement joins TRBV5-1 to TRBJ2-3; no clear D. The CDR3 is 14 amino acids. V was cut by 3 bases and J by 6 bases, with 14 bases left in between. Germline CDR1 SGHRS, CDR2 YFSETQ. CDR3 loop: CASSSAEITDTQYF. The CDR3, as DNA: TGCGCCAGCAGCTCCGCAGAGATCACGGATACGCAGTATTTT.

CDR3 amino acids: CASSLVWTGGNQPQHF. For the CDR3, the DNA is TGTGCCAGCAGCTTAGTATGGACAGGGGGCAATCAGCCCCAGCATTTT. V usage is TRBV7-2 and J usage is TRBJ1-5; 9 positions agree with TRBD1. Germline V gene data show CDR1 as SGHTA and CDR2 as FQGNSA. Trimming took 1 base from V and 2 from J; bases not matched to a gene: 3. The CDR3 is made up of 16 amino acids.

The chain is built from TRBV20-1 and TRBJ2-7; no firm D call. The CDR3 covers 12 residues. Germline lookup yields CDR1 DFQATT and CDR2 SNEGSKA (reference sequence). Trimming shortened V by 0 bases and J by 6 bases, and 9 bases separated the two germline ends. The CDR3 region is CSARDIEREQYF. CDR3 DNA sequence: TGCAGTGCTAGAGATATCGAGCGCGAGCAGTACTTC.

This chain joins TRBV10-2 and TRBJ2-7; TRBD1 matches at 8 bases. The CDR3 length is 14 residues. Germline CDR1 and CDR2: WSHSY and SAAADI. V lost 3 bases and J lost 8; bases outside the gene matches: 9. The CDR3 DNA follows: TGCGCCAGCAGTGACCCGACAGGGGTTGTGCAGCAGTACTTC. It translates to CASSDPTGVVQQYF.

This clonotype was seen ten or more times. This rearrangement joins TRBV6-2 or TRBV6-3 to TRBJ2-1; 8 nucleotides line up with TRBD1. This CDR3 spans 17 amino acids. V gave up 0 bases and J gave up 4 bases; unmatched junction bases: 8. Germline CDR1 and CDR2: MNHEY and SVGEGT. The CDR3 here is CASSYSPGTGVYNEQFF. The CDR3 region has the DNA TGTGCCAGCAGTTACTCTCCCGGGACAGGTGTTTACAATGAGCAGTTCTTC.

This clonotype has just a few counts. The V gene is TRBV7-8, the J gene TRBJ2-1, with D maybe TRBD2 (5 bases). Looked up from germline, CDR1 is SGHVS and CDR2 is FQNEAQ. V shed 0 bases and J shed 9 bases, with 9 bases lying between them. The CDR3 loop spans 13 amino acids. The CDR3 here is CASSLAGRGEQFF. The DNA of the CDR3 is TGTGCCAGCAGCTTAGCAGGGAGAGGTGAGCAGTTCTTC. Looking up the rest from reference TRBV7-8 and TRBJ2-1 gives the full variable domain: GAGVSQSPRYKVAKRGQDVALRCDPISGHVSLFWYQQALGQGPEFLTYFQNEAQLDKSGLPSDRFFAERPEGSVSTLKIQRTQQEDSAVYLCASSLAGRGEQFFGPGTRLTVL.

This chain joins TRBV4-1 and TRBJ2-1, with 9 positions matching TRBD2. Unmatched junction bases numbered 5, after V lost 4 bases and J lost 4 bases. This CDR3 has 15 residues. CDR1 is MGHRA and CDR2 is YSYEKL in the germline V gene. The CDR3 protein is CASSPLAGQYNEQFF. In DNA form, the CDR3 reads TGCGCCAGCAGCCCACTAGCGGGTCAATACAATGAGCAGTTCTTC.

V is TRBV28 and J is TRBJ2-2; the match to TRBD2 covers 12 bases. Germline loops: CDR1 MDHEN, CDR2 SYDVKM. The CDR3 spans 14 residues. Losses at the gene ends were 9 bases for V and 8 bases for J; bases not matched to a gene: 7. CDR3 DNA: TGTGCCAGTGGACTAGCGGGATCTGGGGGGGAGCTGTTTTTT. It codes for CASGLAGSGGELFF.

In this sample, this clonotype turned up a few times. The rearrangement joins TRBV7-3 to TRBJ2-5, with unresolved D. With 5 bases removed from V and 4 bases from J, the gap between germline ends came to 8 bases. The CDR3 spans 12 residues. The V gene's germline CDR1 is SGHTA and CDR2 FQGTGA. CDR3 nucleotide sequence: TGTGCCAGCAGCCATAACGGAGAGACCCAGTACTTC. Translated: CASSHNGETQYF.

Ten or more counts support this clonotype. The chain couples TRBV19 to TRBJ2-1; TRBD1 matches 9 bases. With V trimmed by 4 bases and J by 7 bases, 8 bases remained unmatched. Germline V CDR1 and CDR2: LNHDA, SQIVND (reference sequence). This CDR3 is built from 15 residues. The CDR3 DNA is TGTGCCAGTAGTAGGGGACAGGGAGGTTGGAATGAGCAGTTCTTC. It is translated as CASSRGQGGWNEQFF.

This chain connects TRBV7-9 to TRBJ1-2, with D hard to call. Per germline, CDR1 SEHNR and CDR2 FQNEAQ (reference sequence). CDR3 length equals 12 residues. V lost 2 bases to trimming and J lost 9 bases, with 10 bases between them. The CDR3: CASSLNGMSYTF. The CDR3, as DNA: TGTGCCAGCAGCTTAAACGGGATGAGCTACACCTTC.

This chain joins TRBV28 and TRBJ2-1; D is undetermined. The CDR3 has 16 residues. Germline-derived CDR1 and CDR2 are MDHEN and SYDVKM. Trimming pared 6 bases from V and 1 base from J, leaving 16 bases between. The CDR3 nucleotides read TGTGCCAGCAGACCGGGCCGGGTCTCTTCCTACAATGAGCAGTTCTTC. This translates into CASRPGRVSSYNEQFF.

There are a few counts of this clonotype. The chain uses TRBV9 and TRBJ2-2; D is possibly TRBD1 or TRBD2 (5 bases each). Deletions cut 0 bases from V and 4 bases from J, with 7 bases between. Germline CDR1 and CDR2: SGDLS and YYNGEE. CDR3 length: 14 residues. In DNA, the CDR3 is TGTGCCAGCAGCGTAGCCGGGGCCACCGGGGAGCTGTTTTTT. This gives the protein CASSVAGATGELFF.

The chain combines TRBV9 with TRBJ2-7; 15 bases agree with TRBD2. With 9 bases clipped from V and 4 bases from J, the junction kept 8 bases outside the gene matches. The CDR3 contains 15 residues. Germline V lookup: CDR1 SGDLS, CDR2 YYNGEE. DNA of the CDR3: TGTGCCACCTGGACTAGCGGGAGGGCCTTGTACGAGCAGTACTTC. It specifies CATWTSGRALYEQYF.

This clonotype was found many times. The V call is TRBV12-3 or TRBV12-4, the J call TRBJ2-2; tentative D call: TRBD1 (5 bases). V shed 6 bases and J shed 7 bases, with 18 bases lying between them. The CDR3 is 15 amino acids. DNA of the CDR3: TGTGCCAGCAGCAACGCCGCAGGGTTTTACGGGGAGCTGTTTTTT. Protein sequence: CASSNAAGFYGELFF.

V gene TRBV29-1 combines with J gene TRBJ2-1; 13 nucleotides align to TRBD2. Germline V gene sequence: CDR1 SQVTM, CDR2 ANQGSEA. The V segment lost 7 bases and the J segment 6 bases; nucleotides outside the gene matches: 6. This CDR3 is built from 14 residues. The CDR3: CSAGTSGVTNEQFF. For the CDR3, the DNA is TGCAGCGCGGGGACTAGCGGGGTAACCAATGAGCAGTTCTTC.